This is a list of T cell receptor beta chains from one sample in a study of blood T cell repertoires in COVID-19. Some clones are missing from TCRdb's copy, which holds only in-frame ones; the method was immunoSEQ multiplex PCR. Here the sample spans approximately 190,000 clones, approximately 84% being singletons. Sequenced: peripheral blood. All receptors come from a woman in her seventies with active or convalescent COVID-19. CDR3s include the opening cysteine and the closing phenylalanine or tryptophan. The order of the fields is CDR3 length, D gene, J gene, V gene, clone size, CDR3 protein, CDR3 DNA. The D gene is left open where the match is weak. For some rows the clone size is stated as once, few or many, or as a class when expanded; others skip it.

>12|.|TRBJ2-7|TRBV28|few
CASSLRIYEQYF
TGTGCCAGCAGCCTCCGTATCTACGAGCAGTACTTC
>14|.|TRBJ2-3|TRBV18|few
CASSLSSSTDTQYF
TGTGCCAGCTCACTTTCTAGCAGCACAGATACGCAGTATTTT
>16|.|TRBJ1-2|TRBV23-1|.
CASSQVQGNPNYGYTF
TGCGCCAGCAGTCAGGTTCAGGGCAACCCTAACTATGGCTACACCTTC
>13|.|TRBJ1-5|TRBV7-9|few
CASSRGLLGPQHF
TGTGCCAGCAGTCGGGGACTTCTGGGGCCCCAGCATTTT
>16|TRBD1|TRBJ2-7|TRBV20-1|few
CSASLGTGVGTYEQYF
TGCAGTGCTAGTCTAGGGACAGGGGTTGGGACCTACGAGCAGTACTTC
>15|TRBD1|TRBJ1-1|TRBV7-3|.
CASSLTGTGNTEAFF
TGTGCCAGCAGCTTAACCGGGACAGGGAACACTGAAGCTTTCTTT
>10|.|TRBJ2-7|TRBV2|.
CASSQSVQYF
TGTGCCAGCTCACAGTCAGTGCAGTACTTC
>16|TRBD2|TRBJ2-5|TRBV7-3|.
CASSLAGTRGQETQYF
TGTGCCAGCAGCTTGGCAGGGACTAGGGGGCAAGAGACCCAGTACTTC
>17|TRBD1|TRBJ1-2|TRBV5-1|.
CASSLVGQGATIFGYTF
TGCGCCAGCAGCCTTGTTGGGCAGGGGGCAACGATATTTGGCTACACCTTC
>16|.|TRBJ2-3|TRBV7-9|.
CASSLYPTTSTDTQYF
TGTGCCAGCAGCTTATATCCAACCACTAGCACAGATACGCAGTATTTT
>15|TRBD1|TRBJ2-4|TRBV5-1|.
CASSQQTGGRDIQYF
TGCGCCAGCAGCCAACAGACAGGGGGTAGGGACATTCAGTACTTC
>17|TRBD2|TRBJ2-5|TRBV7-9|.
CASSSGLSGSSLETQYF
TGTGCCAGCAGCTCGGGCCTTAGCGGGAGTTCCCTGGAGACCCAGTACTTC
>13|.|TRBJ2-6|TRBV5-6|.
CASTLMGANVLTF
TGTGCCAGCACCCTTATGGGGGCCAACGTCCTGACTTTC
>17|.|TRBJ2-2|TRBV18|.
CASSQQLSVPNTGELFF
TGTGCCAGCTCACAGCAGCTTAGCGTACCGAACACCGGGGAGCTGTTTTTT
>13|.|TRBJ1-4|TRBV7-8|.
CASSPWGGEKLFF
TGTGCCAGCAGCCCCTGGGGGGGGGAAAAACTGTTTTTT
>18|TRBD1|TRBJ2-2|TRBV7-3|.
CASSKGQGRLPDTGELFF
TGTGCCAGCAGCAAGGGACAGGGGCGCCTCCCGGACACCGGGGAGCTGTTTTTT
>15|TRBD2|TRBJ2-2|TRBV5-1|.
CASSLDGRADGELFF
TGCGCCAGCAGCTTGGACGGGAGGGCCGACGGGGAGCTGTTTTTT
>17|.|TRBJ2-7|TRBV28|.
CASSSSPWLGSSYEQYF
TGTGCCAGCAGTTCCTCCCCCTGGTTGGGCAGCTCCTACGAGCAGTACTTC
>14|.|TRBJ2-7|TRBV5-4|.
CASSQIRSGYEQYF
TGTGCCAGCAGCCAGATCAGGAGCGGTTACGAGCAGTACTTC
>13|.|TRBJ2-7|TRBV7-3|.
CASSLTYAYEQYF
TGTGCCAGCAGCTTAACGTATGCCTACGAGCAGTACTTC
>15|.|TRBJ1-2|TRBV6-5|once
CATAPSGARNYGYTF
TGTGCCACCGCACCTTCAGGGGCGCGCAACTATGGCTACACCTTC
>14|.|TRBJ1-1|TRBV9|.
CASSVGTMNTEAFF
TGTGCCAGCAGCGTAGGGACAATGAACACTGAAGCTTTCTTT
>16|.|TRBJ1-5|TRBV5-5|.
CASSLTPGHSNQPQHF
TGTGCCAGCAGCTTAACCCCGGGACACAGCAATCAGCCCCAGCATTTT
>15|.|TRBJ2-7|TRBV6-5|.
CASSRTATSAYEQYF
TGTGCCAGCAGTCGGACAGCCACTTCAGCCTACGAGCAGTACTTC
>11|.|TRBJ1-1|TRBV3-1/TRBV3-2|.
CASSLGGGAFF
TGTGCCAGCAGCCTAGGAGGTGGAGCTTTCTTT
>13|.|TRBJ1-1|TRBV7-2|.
CASSFQANTEAFF
TGTGCCAGCAGCTTCCAAGCGAACACTGAAGCTTTCTTT
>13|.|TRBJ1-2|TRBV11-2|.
CASSLGTNYGYTF
TGTGCCAGCAGCTTAGGGACAAACTATGGCTACACCTTC
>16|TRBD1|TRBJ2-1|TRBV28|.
CASSLPGTGVYNEQFF
TGTGCCAGCAGTTTGCCCGGGACAGGGGTCTACAATGAGCAGTTCTTC
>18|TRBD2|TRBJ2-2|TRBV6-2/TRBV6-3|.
CASSKPGLAGGETGELFF
TGTGCCAGCAGTAAACCGGGACTAGCGGGAGGCGAAACCGGGGAGCTGTTTTTT
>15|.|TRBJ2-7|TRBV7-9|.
CASSFPGLRLGEQYF
TGTGCCAGCAGCTTTCCGGGACTCCGGTTAGGCGAGCAGTACTTC
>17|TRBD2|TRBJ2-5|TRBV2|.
CASISGLAGIIQETQYF
TGTGCCAGCATTTCCGGACTAGCGGGAATAATTCAAGAGACCCAGTACTTC
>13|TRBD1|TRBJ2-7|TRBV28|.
CASSLGRGYEQYF
TGTGCCAGCAGTTTAGGCAGGGGGTACGAGCAGTACTTC
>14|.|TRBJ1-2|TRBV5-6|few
CASSTGGGNYGYTF
TGTGCCAGCAGCACGGGTGGAGGAAACTATGGCTACACCTTC
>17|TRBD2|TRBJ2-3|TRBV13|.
CASSPRLAGGRGDTQYF
TGTGCCAGCAGCCCCCGACTAGCGGGAGGGCGGGGAGATACGCAGTATTTT
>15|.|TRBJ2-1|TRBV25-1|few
CASAPASALYNEQFF
TGTGCCAGCGCCCCGGCTAGCGCACTATACAATGAGCAGTTCTTC
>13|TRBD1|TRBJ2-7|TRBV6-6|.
CASSYRDRYEQYF
TGTGCCAGCAGTTACCGGGACAGGTACGAGCAGTACTTC
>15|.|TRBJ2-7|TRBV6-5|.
CASSYSRGGSYEQYF
TGTGCCAGCAGTTACTCGAGGGGGGGAAGTTACGAGCAGTACTTC
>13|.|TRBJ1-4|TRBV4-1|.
CASSRRWKEKLFF
TGCGCCAGCAGCCGGCGGTGGAAGGAAAAACTGTTTTTT
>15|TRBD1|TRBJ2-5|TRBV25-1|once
CASSGRDRSVETQYF
TGTGCCAGCAGTGGCCGGGACAGGTCCGTGGAGACCCAGTACTTC
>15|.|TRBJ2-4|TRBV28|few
CASSRRSGAKNIQYF
TGTGCCAGCAGTCGGCGATCAGGGGCCAAAAACATTCAGTACTTC
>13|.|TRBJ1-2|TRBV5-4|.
CASSLGSAGFYTF
TGTGCCAGCAGCTTGGGGTCCGCAGGGTTCTACACCTTC
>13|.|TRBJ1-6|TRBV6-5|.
CASWLTYNSPLHF
TGTGCCAGCTGGCTGACCTATAATTCACCCCTCCACTTT
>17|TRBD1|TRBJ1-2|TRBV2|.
CASSDTLQGAEGYGYTF
TGTGCCAGCAGTGACACACTCCAGGGGGCAGAGGGCTATGGCTACACCTTC
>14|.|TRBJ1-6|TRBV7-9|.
CASSLGTDHSPLHF
TGTGCCAGCAGCTTAGGGACAGATCATTCACCCCTCCACTTT
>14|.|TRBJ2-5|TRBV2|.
CASSESVFPETQYF
TGTGCCAGCAGTGAGAGCGTGTTTCCGGAGACCCAGTACTTC
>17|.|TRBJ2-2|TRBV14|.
CASSQTPTSQNTGELFF
TGTGCCAGCAGCCAAACCCCGACATCCCAGAACACCGGGGAGCTGTTTTTT
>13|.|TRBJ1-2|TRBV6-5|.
CASSYRGFYGYTF
TGTGCCAGCAGTTACAGGGGGTTCTATGGCTACACCTTC
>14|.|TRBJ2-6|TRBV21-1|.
CASNRANGANVLTF
TGTGCCAGCAACAGGGCTAACGGGGCCAACGTCCTGACTTTC
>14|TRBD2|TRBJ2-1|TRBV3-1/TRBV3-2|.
CASVGTSGSSEQFF
TGTGCCAGCGTCGGGACTAGCGGGAGTAGTGAGCAGTTCTTC
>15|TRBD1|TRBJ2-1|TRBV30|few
CAWSIRDRGYNEQFF
TGTGCCTGGAGTATCAGAGACAGGGGATACAATGAGCAGTTCTTC
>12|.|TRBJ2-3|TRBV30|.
CAWSASADTQYF
TGTGCCTGGAGTGCCAGCGCAGATACGCAGTATTTT
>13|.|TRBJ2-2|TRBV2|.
CASGRVGTGELFF
TGTGCCAGCGGCAGGGTCGGCACCGGGGAGCTGTTTTTT
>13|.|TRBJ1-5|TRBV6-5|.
CASSRQRNQPQHF
TGTGCCAGCAGTCGACAGCGCAATCAGCCCCAGCATTTT
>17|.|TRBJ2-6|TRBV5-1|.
CASSPSRGAAGANVLTF
TGCGCCAGCAGCCCATCACGGGGGGCAGCTGGGGCCAACGTCCTGACTTTC